This T cell receptor (beta chain) was profiled in a study of blood T cell repertoires in COVID-19. Study information: Sites across the United States, Italy and Spain contributed samples from acute and convalescent COVID-19. Sources were T cells, B-cell-depleted T cells, or PBMCs; the material itself was cDNA or gDNA.

This clone was seen a handful of times. Germline lookup yields CDR1 DFQATT and CDR2 SNEGSKA (reference sequence). This CDR3 is built from 13 residues. Trimming took 3 bases from V and 3 from J, leaving 11 bases between them. Followed over time, Seattle patients had been enrolled while infection was active. In the original processing: For nucleated cells, counts were estimated from reference gene primer amplification. Here immunoSEQ multiplex PCR was the method, and the copy in TCRdb shows in-frame clones only, minus some. From that table come the V and J calls and clone size; the DNA was used to work out D and trimming. The data show about 270,000 clones, about 91% seen once.

The sequence came from a young adult with COVID-19, enrolled during active disease. The chain combines TRBV20-1 with TRBJ1-1, with D possibly being TRBD1 (5 bases). Material: peripheral blood. The CDR3 loop reads CSASRLGHTEAFF. CDR3 nucleotide sequence: TGCAGTGCTAGTAGGCTGGGGCACACTGAAGCTTTCTTT.